This TCR beta chain was obtained from a study of CD8 T cells in ankylosing spondylitis. TCRdb recomputed calls from the 5' RACE reads with MiXCR, one row per CDR3 protein. The table lists approximately 300,000 distinct CDR3 sequences, 8% of them singletons. Notes on this clonotype: Its antigen remains unidentified.

Study-level points and caveats: One TCR beta motif, made up of about 8 highly homologous variants, appeared characteristic of ankylosing spondylitis blood.

The source of this sequence is a male donor with ankylosing spondylitis. Material: blood, either unsorted or a sorted T cell fraction (not recorded which).

CDR3: CASSQAGREETQYF. Here the CDR3 DNA reads TGTGCCAGCAGCCAAGCCGGGAGGGAAGAGACCCAGTACTTC. The genes are TRBV3-1 and TRBJ2-5; the match to TRBD2 covers 8 bases. This CDR3 comprises 14 residues. Germline CDR1 is LGHDT and CDR2 is YNNKEL (reference sequence). After removal of 1 base from V and 3 bases from J, the junction contained 1 base not matched to a gene.